This TCR beta chain was identified during a study of blood T cells in healthy people across ages. There are 14 residues in the CDR3. The V gene end was trimmed by 4 bases and the J gene end by 5 bases; junction bases not matched to a gene: 6. The germline gives CDR1 SGHVS, CDR2 FQNEAQ. The sample holds many counts of this clonotype. Using a J-beta primer mix together with a sample-barcoded 5' primer, a second PCR was run for roughly 6 to 12 cycles. TCRdb fed the 5' RACE reads into MiXCR, producing one record per CDR3 protein. This table holds about 640,000 distinct CDR3 sequences, about 30% found once.

The rearrangement uses TRBV7-8 and TRBJ1-1, with 8 bases fitting TRBD1. The material sequenced was blood. The sequence derives from a woman aged 80 or over in good health. CDR3 protein: CASSSDRVTTEAFF. CDR3 sequence (DNA): TGTGCCAGCAGCTCGGACAGGGTCACGACTGAAGCTTTCTTT.